This TCR beta chain was obtained from a study of blood T cell repertoires in COVID-19. Overall study context: COVID-19 samples, acute and convalescent, were from the United States, Italy and Spain.

The repertoire was sequenced with immunoSEQ multiplex PCR; TCRdb's copy has only in-frame clones and lacks some. The sample has over 200,000 clones, approximately 89% seen once. Input material: PBMCs or T cells enriched from blood (not recorded which). This TCR derives from a woman in her thirties who had been exposed to COVID-19.

The CDR3 spells CAISRGQWDQETQYF. CDR3 DNA: TGTGCCATCAGTAGGGGACAGTGGGACCAAGAGACCCAGTACTTC. The chain combines TRBV10-3 with TRBJ2-5; 7 nucleotides align to TRBD1. V was pared by 5 bases and J by 0 bases, with 6 bases of the junction left unmatched. The CDR3 runs 15 residues. From germline, CDR1 is ENHRY and CDR2 SYGVKD.